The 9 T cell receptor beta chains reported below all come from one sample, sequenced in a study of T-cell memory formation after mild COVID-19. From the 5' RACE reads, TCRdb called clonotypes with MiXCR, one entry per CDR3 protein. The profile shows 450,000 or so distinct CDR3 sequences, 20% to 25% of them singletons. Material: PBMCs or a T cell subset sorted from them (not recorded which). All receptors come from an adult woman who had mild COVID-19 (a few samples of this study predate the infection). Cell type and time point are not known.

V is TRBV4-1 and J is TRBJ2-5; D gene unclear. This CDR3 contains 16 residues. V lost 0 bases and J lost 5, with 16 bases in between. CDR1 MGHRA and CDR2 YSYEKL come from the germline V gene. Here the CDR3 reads CASSQDKILPGETQYF. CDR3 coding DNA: TGCGCCAGCAGCCAAGATAAGATACTCCCCGGGGAGACCCAGTACTTC.

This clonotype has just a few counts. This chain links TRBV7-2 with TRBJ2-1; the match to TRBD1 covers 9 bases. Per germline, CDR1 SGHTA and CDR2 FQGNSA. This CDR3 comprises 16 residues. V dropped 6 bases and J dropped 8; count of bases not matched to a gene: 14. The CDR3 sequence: CASSLLAGQGLDEQFF. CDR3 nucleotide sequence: TGTGCCAGCAGTCTACTGGCGGGACAGGGCCTCGATGAGCAGTTCTTC.

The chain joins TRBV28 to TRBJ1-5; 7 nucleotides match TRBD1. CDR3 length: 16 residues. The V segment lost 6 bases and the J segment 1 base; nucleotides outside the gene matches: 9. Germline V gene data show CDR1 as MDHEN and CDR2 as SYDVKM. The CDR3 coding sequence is TGTGCCAGCAGCTTACAGGGGAAAGTAAGCAATCAGCCCCAGCATTTT. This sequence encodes CASSLQGKVSNQPQHF. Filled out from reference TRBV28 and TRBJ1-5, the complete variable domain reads DVKVTQSSRYLVKRTGEKVFLECVQDMDHENMFWYRQDPGLGLRLIYFSYDVKMKEKGDIPEGYSVSREKKERFSLILESASTNQTSMYLCASSLQGKVSNQPQHFGDGTRLSIL.

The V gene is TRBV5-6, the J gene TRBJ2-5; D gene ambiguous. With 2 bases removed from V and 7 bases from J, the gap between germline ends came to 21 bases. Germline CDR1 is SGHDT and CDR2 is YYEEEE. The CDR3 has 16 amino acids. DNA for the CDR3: TGTGCCAGCAGCTTTTCCAGATCGGGTATCCCGGGGACCCAGTACTTC. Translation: CASSFSRSGIPGTQYF.

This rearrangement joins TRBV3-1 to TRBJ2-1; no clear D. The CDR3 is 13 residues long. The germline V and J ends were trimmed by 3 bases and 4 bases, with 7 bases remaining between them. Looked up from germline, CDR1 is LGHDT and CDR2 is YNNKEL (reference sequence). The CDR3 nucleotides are TGTGCCAGCAGCCAGGGGAATTACAATGAGCAGTTCTTC. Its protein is CASSQGNYNEQFF.

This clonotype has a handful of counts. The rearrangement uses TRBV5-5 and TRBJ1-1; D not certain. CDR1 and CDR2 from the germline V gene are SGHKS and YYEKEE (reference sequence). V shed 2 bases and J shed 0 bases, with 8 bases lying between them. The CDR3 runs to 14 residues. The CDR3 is CASSFRELNTEAFF. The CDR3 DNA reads TGTGCCAGCAGCTTCAGAGAATTGAACACTGAAGCTTTCTTT.

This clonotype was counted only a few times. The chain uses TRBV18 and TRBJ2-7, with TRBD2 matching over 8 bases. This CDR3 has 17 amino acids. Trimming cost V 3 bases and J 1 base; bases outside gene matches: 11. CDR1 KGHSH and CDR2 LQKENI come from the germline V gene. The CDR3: CASSPKSGGTSSYEQYF. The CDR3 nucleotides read TGTGCCAGCTCACCCAAATCGGGGGGGACCTCTTCCTACGAGCAGTACTTC.

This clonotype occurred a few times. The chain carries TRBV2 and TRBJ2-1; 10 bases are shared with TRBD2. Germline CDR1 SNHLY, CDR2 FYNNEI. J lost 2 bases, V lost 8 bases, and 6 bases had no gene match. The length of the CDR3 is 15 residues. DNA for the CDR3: TGTGCCAGCGCCTCTAGCGGGGGAACCTACAATGAGCAGTTCTTC. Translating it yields CASASSGGTYNEQFF.

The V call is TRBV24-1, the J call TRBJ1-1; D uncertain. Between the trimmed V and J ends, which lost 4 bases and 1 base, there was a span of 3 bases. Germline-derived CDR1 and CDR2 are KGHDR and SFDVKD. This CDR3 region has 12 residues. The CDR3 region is CATSDWNTEAFF. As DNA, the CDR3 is TGTGCCACCAGTGACTGGAACACTGAAGCTTTCTTT.